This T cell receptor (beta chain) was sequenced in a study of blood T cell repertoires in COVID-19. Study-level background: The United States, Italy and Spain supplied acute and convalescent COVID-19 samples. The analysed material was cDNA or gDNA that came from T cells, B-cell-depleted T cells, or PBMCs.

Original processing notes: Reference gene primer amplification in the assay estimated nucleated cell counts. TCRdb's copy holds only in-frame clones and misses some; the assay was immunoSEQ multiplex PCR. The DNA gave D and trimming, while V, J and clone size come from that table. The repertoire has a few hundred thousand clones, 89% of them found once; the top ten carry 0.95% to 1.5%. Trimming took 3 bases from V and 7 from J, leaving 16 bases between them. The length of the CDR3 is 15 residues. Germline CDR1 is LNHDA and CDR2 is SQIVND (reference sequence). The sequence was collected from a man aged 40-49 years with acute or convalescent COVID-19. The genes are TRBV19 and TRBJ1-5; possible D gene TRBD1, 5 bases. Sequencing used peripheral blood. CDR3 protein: CASSIGFREGQPQHF. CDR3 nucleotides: TGTGCCAGTAGTATTGGCTTCAGGGAGGGCCAGCCCCAGCATTTT.